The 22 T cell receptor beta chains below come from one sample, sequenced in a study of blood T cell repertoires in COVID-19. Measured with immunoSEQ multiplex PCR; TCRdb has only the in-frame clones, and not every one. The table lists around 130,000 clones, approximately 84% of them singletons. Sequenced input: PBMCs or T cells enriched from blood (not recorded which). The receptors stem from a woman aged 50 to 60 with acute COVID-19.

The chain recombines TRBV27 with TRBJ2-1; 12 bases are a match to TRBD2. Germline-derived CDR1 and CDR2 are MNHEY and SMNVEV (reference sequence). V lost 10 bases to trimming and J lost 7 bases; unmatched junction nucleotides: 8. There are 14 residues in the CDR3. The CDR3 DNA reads TGTGCCACAAGGTGGCTAGCGGGAGGGAATGAGCAGTTCTTC. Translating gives CATRWLAGGNEQFF.

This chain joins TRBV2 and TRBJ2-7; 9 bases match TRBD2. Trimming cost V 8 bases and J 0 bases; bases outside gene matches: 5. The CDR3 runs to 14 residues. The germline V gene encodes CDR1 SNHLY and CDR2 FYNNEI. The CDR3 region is CASRLADTSYEQYF. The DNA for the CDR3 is TGTGCCAGCCGACTAGCGGATACCTCCTACGAGCAGTACTTC.

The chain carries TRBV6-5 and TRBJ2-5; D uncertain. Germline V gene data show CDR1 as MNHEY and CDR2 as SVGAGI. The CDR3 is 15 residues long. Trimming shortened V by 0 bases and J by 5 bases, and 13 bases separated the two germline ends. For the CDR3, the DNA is TGTGCCAGCAGTTACTCCAATACAAATCCGGAGACCCAGTACTTC. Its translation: CASSYSNTNPETQYF.

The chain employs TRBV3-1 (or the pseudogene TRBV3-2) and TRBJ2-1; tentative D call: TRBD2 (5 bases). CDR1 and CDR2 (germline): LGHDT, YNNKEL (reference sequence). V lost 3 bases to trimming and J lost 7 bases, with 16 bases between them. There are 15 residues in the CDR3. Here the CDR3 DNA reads TGTGCCAGCAGCCAGGGGTCGCTAGCCATGAATGAGCAGTTCTTC. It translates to CASSQGSLAMNEQFF.

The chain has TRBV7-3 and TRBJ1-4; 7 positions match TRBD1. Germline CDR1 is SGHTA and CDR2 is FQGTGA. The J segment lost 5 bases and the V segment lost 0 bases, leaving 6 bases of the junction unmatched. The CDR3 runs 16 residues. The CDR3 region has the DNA TGTGCCAGCAGCTTAACAGGGGGCCAGTTAAATGAAAAACTGTTTTTT. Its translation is CASSLTGGQLNEKLFF.

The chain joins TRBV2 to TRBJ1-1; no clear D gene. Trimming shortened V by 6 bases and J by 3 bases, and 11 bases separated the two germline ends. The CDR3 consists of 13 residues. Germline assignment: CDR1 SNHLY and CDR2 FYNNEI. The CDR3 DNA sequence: TGTGCCAGCAGGGAACTAAGTTACACTGAAGCTTTCTTT. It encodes CASRELSYTEAFF.

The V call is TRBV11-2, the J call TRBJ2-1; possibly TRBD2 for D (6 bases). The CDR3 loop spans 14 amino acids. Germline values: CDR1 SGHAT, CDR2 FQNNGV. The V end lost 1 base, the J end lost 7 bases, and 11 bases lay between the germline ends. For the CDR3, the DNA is TGTGCCAGCAGCTTAGGCAAGACTAGTAATGAGCAGTTCTTC. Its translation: CASSLGKTSNEQFF. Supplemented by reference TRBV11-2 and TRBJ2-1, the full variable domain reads EAGVAQSPRYKIIEKRQSVAFWCNPISGHATLYWYQQILGQGPKLLIQFQNNGVVDDSQLPKDRFSAERLKGVDSTLKIQPAKLEDSAVYLCASSLGKTSNEQFFGPGTRLTVL.

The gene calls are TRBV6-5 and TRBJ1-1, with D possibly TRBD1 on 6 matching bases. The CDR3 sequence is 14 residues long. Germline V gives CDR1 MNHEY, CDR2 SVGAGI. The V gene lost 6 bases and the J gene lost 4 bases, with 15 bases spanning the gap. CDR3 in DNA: TGTGCCAGCAGAGCTGCGGGGGCGCCCACTGAAGCTTTCTTT. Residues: CASRAAGAPTEAFF.

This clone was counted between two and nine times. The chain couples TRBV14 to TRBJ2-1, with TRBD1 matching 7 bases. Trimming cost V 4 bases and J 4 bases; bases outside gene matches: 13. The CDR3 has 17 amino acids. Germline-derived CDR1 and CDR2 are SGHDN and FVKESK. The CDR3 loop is CASSPGTGQILYNEQFF. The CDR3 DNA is TGTGCCAGCAGCCCGGGAACGGGACAGATATTATACAATGAGCAGTTCTTC.

CDR3 sequence (DNA): TGTGCCAGCAGGACTTATACAGATACGCAGTATTTT. Translating it yields CASRTYTDTQYF. This chain uses TRBV6-5 with TRBJ2-3; D unclear. The CDR3 consists of 12 residues. The germline V gene has CDR1 MNHEY and CDR2 SVGAGI. V was pared by 6 bases and J by 3 bases, with 7 bases between.

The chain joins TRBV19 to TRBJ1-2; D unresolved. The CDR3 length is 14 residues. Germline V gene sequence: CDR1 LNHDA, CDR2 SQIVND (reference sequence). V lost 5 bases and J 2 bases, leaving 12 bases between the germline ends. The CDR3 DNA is TGTGCCAGTAGTGCCCGGACTTTGAACTATGGCTACACCTTC. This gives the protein CASSARTLNYGYTF.

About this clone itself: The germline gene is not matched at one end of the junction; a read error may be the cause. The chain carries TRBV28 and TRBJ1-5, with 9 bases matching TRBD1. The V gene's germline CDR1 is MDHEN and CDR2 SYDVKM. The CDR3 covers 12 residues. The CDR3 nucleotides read TGCGGGACAGGGAATAGCAATCAGCCCCAGCATTTT. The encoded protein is CGTGNSNQPQHF. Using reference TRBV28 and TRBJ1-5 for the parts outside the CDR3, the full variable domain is DVKVTQSSRYLVKRTGEKVFLECVQDMDHENMFWYRQDPGLGLRLIYFSYDVKMKEKGDIPEGYSVSREKKERFSLILESASTNQTSMYLCGTGNSNQPQHFGDGTRLSIL.

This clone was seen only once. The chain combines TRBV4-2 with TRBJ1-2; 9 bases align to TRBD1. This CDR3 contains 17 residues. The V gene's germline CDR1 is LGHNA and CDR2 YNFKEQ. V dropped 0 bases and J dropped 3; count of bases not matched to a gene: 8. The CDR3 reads CASSQEQGANLYYGYTF. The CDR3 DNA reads TGTGCCAGCAGCCAAGAACAGGGGGCTAATCTCTACTATGGCTACACCTTC.

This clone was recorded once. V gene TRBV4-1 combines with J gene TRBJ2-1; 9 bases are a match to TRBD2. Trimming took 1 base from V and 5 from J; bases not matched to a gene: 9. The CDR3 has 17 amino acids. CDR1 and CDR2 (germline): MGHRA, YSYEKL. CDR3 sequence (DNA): TGCGCCAGCAGCCAAGCCAGCGGGAGGACCTTAGACAATGAGCAGTTCTTC. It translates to CASSQASGRTLDNEQFF.

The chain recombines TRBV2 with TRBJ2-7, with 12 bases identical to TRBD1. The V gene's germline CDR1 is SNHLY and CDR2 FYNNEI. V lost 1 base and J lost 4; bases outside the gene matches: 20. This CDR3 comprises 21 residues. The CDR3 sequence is CASSEEGTGGLFGLAVYEQYF. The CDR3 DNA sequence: TGTGCCAGCAGTGAAGAAGGGACAGGGGGCCTCTTCGGACTAGCAGTATACGAGCAGTACTTC.

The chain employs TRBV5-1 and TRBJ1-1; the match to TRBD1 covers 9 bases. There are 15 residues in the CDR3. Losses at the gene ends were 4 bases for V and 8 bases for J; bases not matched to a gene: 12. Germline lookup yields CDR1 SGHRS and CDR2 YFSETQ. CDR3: CASSKPTGQGTEAFF. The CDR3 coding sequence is TGCGCCAGCAGCAAACCTACGGGACAGGGAACCGAAGCTTTCTTT. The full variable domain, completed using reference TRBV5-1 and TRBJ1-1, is KAGVTQTPRYLIKTRGQQVTLSCSPISGHRSVSWYQQTPGQGLQFLFEYFSETQRNKGNFPGRFSGRQFSNSRSEMNVSTLELGDSALYLCASSKPTGQGTEAFFGQGTRLTVV.

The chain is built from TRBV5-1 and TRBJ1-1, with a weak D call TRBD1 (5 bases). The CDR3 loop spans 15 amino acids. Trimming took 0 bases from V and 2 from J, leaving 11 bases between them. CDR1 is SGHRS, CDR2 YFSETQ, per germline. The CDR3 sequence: CASSLGLTGNTEAFF. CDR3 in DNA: TGCGCCAGCAGCTTGGGTCTAACAGGAAACACTGAAGCTTTCTTT.

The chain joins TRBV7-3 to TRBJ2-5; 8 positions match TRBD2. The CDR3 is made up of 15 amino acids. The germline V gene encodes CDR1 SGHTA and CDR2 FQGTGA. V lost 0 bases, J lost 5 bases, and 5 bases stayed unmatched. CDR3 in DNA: TGTGCCAGCAGCTTAACCCCGGGACTAGACGAGACCCAGTACTTC. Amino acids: CASSLTPGLDETQYF.

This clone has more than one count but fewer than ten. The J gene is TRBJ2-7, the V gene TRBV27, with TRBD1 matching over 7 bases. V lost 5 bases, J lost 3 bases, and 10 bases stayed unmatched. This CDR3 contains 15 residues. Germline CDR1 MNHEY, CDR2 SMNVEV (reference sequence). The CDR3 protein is CASSPATGPVYEQYF. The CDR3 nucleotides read TGTGCCAGCAGTCCAGCGACAGGGCCCGTCTACGAGCAGTACTTC.

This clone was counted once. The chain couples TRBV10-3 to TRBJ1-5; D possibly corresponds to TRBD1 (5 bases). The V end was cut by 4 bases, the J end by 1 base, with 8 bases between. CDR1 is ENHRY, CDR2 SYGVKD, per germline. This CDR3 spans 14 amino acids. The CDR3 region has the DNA TGTGCCATCAGTGGCGGGGCGAGCAATCAGCCCCAGCATTTT. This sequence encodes CAISGGASNQPQHF.

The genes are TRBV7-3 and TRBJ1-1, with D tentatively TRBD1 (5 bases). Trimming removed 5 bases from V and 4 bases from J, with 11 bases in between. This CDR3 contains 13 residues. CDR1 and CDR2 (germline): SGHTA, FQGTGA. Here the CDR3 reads CASSGQHGTEAFF. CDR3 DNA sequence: TGTGCCAGCAGCGGACAACATGGCACTGAAGCTTTCTTT.

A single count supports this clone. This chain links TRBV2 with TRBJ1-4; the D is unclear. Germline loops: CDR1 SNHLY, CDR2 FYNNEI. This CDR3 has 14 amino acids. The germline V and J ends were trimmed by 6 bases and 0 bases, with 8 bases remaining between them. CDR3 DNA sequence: TGTGCCAGCAGGAACTTTGCAACTAATGAAAAACTGTTTTTT. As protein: CASRNFATNEKLFF. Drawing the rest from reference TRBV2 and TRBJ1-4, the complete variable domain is EPEVTQTPSHQVTQMGQEVILRCVPISNHLYFYWYRQILGQKVEFLVSFYNNEISEKSEIFDDQFSVERPDGSNFTLKIRSTKLEDSAMYFCASRNFATNEKLFFGSGTQLSVL.